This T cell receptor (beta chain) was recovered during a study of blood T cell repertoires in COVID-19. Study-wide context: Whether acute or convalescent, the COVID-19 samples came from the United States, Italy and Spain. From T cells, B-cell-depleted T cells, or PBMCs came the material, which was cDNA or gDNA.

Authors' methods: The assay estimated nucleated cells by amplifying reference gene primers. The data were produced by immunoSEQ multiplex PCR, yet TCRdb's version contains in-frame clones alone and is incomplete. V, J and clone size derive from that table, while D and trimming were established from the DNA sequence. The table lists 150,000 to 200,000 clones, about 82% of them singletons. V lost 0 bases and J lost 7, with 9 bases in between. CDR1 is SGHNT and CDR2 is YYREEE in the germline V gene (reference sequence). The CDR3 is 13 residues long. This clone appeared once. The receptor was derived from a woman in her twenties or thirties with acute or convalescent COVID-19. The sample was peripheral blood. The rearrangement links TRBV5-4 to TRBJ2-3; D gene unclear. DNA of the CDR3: TGTGCCAGCAGCTTGGCCGACACGTATACGCAGTATTTT. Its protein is CASSLADTYTQYF.